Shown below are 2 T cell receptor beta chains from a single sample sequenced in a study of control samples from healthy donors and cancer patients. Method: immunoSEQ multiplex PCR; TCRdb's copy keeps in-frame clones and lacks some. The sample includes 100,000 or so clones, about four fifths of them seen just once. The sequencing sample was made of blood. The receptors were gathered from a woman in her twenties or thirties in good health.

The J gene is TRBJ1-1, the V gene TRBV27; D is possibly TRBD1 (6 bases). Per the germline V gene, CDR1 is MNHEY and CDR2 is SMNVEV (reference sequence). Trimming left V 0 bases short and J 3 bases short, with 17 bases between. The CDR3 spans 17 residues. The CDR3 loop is CASSLSRRGGGDTEAFF. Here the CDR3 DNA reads TGTGCCAGCAGTTTATCGAGGAGGGGAGGGGGTGACACTGAAGCTTTCTTT.

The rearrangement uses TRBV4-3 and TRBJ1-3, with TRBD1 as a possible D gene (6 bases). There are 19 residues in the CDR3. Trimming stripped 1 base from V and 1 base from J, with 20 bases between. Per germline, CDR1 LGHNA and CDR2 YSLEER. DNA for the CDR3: TGCGCCAGCAGCCAAGGCGGTATTGCGGGGGGCAGATCTGGAAACACCATATATTTT. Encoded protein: CASSQGGIAGGRSGNTIYF.